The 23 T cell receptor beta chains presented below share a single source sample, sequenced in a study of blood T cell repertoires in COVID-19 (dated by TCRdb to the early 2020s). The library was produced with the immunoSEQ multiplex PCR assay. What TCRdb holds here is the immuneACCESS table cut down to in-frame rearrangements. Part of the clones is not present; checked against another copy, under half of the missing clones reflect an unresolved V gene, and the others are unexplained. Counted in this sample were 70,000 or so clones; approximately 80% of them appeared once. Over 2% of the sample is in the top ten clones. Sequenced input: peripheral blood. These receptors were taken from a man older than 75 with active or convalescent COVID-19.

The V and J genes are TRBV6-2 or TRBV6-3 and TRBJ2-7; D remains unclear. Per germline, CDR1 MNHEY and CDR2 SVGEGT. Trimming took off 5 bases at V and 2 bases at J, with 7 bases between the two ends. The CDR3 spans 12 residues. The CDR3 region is CASSLLTYEQYF. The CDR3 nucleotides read TGTGCCAGCAGTCTCCTAACCTACGAGCAGTACTTC.

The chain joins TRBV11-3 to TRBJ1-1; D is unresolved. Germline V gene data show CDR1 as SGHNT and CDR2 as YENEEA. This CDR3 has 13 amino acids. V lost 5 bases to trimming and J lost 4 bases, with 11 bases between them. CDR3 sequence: CASSPVWSTEAFF. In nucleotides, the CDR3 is TGTGCCAGCAGCCCCGTTTGGAGCACTGAAGCTTTCTTT.

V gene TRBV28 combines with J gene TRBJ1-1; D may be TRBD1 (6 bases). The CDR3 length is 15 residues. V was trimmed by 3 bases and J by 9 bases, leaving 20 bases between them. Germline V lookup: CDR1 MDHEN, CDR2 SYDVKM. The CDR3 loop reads CASSFSRGAFLQAFF. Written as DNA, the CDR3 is TGTGCCAGCAGTTTTTCCAGGGGCGCTTTTCTACAAGCTTTCTTT. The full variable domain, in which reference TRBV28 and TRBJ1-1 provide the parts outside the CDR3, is DVKVTQSSRYLVKRTGEKVFLECVQDMDHENMFWYRQDPGLGLRLIYFSYDVKMKEKGDIPEGYSVSREKKERFSLILESASTNQTSMYLCASSFSRGAFLQAFFGQGTRLTVV.

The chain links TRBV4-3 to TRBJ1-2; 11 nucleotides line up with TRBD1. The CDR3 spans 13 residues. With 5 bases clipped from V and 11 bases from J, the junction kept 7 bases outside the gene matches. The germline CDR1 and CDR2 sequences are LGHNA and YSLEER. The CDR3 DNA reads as TGCGCCAGCAGCTTCCGGACAGGGGGCTGGTACACCTTC. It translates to CASSFRTGGWYTF.

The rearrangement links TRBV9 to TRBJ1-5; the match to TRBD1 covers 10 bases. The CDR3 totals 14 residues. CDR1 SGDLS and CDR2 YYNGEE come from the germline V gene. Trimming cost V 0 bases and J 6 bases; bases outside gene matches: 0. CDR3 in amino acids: CASSVGDRGQPQHF. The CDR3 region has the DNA TGTGCCAGCAGCGTAGGGGACAGGGGTCAGCCCCAGCATTTT.

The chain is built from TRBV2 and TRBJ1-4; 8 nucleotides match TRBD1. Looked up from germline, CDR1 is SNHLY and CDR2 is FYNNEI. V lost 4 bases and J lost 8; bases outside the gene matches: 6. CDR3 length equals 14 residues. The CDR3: CASSGTGWREKLFF. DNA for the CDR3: TGTGCCAGCAGTGGGACAGGGTGGAGAGAAAAACTGTTTTTT.

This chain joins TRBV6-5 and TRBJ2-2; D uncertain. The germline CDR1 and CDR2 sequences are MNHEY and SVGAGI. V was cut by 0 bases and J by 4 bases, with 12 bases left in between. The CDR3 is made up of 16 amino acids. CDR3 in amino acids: CASSYSVLATTGELFF. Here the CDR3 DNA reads TGTGCCAGCAGTTACTCGGTATTAGCCACCACCGGGGAGCTGTTTTTT.

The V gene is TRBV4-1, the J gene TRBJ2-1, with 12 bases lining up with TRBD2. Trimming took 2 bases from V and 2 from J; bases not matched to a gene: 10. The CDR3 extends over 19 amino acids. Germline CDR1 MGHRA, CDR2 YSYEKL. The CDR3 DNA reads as TGCGCCAGCAGCCAAACAGCACTAGCGGGGGGTCACCCCTACAATGAGCAGTTCTTC. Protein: CASSQTALAGGHPYNEQFF.

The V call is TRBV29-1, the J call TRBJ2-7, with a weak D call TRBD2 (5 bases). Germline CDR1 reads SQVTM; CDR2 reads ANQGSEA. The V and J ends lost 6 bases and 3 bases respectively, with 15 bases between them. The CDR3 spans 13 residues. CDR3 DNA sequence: TGCAGCGTAGCCTTGGGCGGACTCTACGAGCAGTACTTC. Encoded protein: CSVALGGLYEQYF.

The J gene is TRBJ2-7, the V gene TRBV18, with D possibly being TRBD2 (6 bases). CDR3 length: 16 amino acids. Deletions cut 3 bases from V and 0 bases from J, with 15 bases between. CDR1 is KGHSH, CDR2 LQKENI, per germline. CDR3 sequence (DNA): TGTGCCAGCTCACCCCGCCGGGACTCAAGCTCCTACGAGCAGTACTTC. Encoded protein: CASSPRRDSSSYEQYF.

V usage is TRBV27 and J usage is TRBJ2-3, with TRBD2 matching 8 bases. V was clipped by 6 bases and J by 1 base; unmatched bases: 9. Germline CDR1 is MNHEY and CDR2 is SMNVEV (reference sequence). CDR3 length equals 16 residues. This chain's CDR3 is CASRPQAGDGTDTQYF. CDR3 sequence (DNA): TGTGCCAGCAGACCACAAGCGGGAGACGGCACAGATACGCAGTATTTT.

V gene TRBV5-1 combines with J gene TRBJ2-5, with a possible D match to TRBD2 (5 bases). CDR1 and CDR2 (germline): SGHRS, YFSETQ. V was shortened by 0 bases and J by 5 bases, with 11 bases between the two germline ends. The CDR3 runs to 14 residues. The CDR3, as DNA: TGCGCCAGCAGCTTGGGTCTAGCCTTGGAGACCCAGTACTTC. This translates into CASSLGLALETQYF.

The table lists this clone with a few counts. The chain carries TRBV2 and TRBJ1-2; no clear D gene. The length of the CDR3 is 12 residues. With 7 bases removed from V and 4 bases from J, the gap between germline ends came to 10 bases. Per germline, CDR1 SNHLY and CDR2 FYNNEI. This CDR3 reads CASTIQIYGYTF. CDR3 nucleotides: TGTGCCAGCACAATACAGATCTATGGCTACACCTTC.

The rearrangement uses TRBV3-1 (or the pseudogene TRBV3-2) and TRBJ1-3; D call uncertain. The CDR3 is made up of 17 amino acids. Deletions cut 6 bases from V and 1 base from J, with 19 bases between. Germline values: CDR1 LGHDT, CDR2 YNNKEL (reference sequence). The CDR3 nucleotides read TGTGCCAGCAGTCCAGCTGGCAGTCGACTTTCTGGAAACACCATATATTTT. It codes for CASSPAGSRLSGNTIYF.

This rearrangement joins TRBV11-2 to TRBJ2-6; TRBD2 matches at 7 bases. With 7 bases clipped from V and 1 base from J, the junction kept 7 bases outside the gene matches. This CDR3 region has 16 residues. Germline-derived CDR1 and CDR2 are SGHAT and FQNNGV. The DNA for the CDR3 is TGTGCCAGCACCTACCCCGGGAGGTCTGGGGCCAACGTCCTGACTTTC. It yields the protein CASTYPGRSGANVLTF.

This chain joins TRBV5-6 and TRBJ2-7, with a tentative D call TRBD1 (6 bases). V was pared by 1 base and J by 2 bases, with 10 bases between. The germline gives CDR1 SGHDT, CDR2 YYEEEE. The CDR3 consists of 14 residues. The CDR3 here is CASSLWYRAYEQYF. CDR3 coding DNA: TGTGCCAGCAGCTTGTGGTACAGGGCCTACGAGCAGTACTTC.

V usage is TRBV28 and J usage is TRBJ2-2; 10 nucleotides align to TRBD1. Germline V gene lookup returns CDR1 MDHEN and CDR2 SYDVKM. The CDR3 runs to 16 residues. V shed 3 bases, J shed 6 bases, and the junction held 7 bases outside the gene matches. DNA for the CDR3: TGTGCCAGCAGTTTGGGGGGACAGGGGAGAGCCGGGGAGCTGTTTTTT. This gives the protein CASSLGGQGRAGELFF.

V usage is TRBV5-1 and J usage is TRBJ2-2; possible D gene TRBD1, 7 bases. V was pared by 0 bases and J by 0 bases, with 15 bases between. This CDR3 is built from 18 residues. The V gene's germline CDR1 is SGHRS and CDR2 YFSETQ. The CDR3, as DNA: TGCGCCAGCAGCTTGGCACAGGGGACTCAATCGAACACCGGGGAGCTGTTTTTT. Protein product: CASSLAQGTQSNTGELFF.

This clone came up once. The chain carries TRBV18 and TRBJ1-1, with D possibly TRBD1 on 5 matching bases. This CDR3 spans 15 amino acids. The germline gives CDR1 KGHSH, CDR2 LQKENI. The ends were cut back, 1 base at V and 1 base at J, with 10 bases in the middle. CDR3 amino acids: CASSPQGFTNTEAFF. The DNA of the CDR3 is TGTGCCAGCTCACCACAGGGGTTTACGAACACTGAAGCTTTCTTT.

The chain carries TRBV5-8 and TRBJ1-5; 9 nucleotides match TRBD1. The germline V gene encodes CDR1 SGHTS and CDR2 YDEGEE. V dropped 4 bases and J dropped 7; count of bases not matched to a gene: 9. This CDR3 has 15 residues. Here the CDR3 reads CASSVQGASRQPQHF. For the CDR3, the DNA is TGTGCCAGCAGCGTACAGGGGGCGAGTAGACAGCCCCAGCATTTT.

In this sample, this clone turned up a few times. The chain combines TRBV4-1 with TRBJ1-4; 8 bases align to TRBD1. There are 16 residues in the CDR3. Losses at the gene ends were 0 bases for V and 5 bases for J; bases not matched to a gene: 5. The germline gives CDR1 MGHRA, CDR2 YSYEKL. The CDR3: CASSQDGTGGNEKLFF. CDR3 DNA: TGCGCCAGCAGCCAAGATGGTACAGGGGGAAATGAAAAACTGTTTTTT.

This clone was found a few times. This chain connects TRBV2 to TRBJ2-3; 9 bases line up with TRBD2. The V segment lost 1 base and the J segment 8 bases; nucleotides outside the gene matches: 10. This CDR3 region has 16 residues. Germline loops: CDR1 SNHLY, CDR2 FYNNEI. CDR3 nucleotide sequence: TGTGCCAGCAGTGAAGTTCGGCGGGGGGGCCGAGGTACGCAGTATTTT. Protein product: CASSEVRRGGRGTQYF. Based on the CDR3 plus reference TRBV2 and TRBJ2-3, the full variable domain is EPEVTQTPSHQVTQMGQEVILRCVPISNHLYFYWYRQILGQKVEFLVSFYNNEISEKSEIFDDQFSVERPDGSNFTLKIRSTKLEDSAMYFCASSEVRRGGRGTQYFGPGTRLTVL.

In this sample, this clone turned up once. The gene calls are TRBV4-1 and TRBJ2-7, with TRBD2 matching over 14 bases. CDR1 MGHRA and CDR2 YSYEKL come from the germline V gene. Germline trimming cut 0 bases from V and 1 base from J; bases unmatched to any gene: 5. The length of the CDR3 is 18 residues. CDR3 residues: CASSQERLAGGESYEQYF. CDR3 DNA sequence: TGCGCCAGCAGCCAAGAGCGACTAGCGGGAGGGGAATCCTACGAGCAGTACTTC.